The entry below gives a single T cell receptor (beta chain) sequence along with its context. The data derive from a study of Graves' ophthalmopathy and Graves' hyperthyroidism. V was cut by 10 bases and J by 0 bases, with 18 bases left in between. CDR3 length: 15 amino acids. Germline V gene sequence: CDR1 ENHRY, CDR2 SYGVKD. Ophthalmopathy donors showed moderate-to-severe activity, CAS ≥3, NOSPECS ≥4 and a duration under 3 months. RNA transcripts yielded amplified TCR beta CDR3 regions. RT-PCR in the first round used HTBI primers; a second-round multiplex PCR followed. TCRdb itself ran the multiplex PCR reads through MiXCR, one entry per CDR3 protein. The sample consists of almost 750,000 distinct CDR3 sequences, roughly 40% of them appearing once.

The rearrangement joins TRBV10-3 to TRBJ2-5, with D possibly TRBD2 on 6 matching bases. The sample comprised peripheral blood. This sequence originates from an adult man with Graves' ophthalmopathy. The DNA of the CDR3 is TGTGCCACCATGGGGGGTAGCGGTTACCAAGAGACCCAGTACTTC. This translates into CATMGGSGYQETQYF.